This T cell receptor (beta chain) was observed in a study of blood T cells in healthy people across ages. From germline, CDR1 is SGHTA and CDR2 FQGNSA. V lost 2 bases and J lost 4; bases outside the gene matches: 9. The CDR3 covers 17 residues. Through a sample-barcoded 5' primer and a J-beta primer mix, a second PCR was run for roughly 6 to 12 cycles. Paired-end reads containing CDR3 totaled no fewer than 2.5 million for each sample. TCRdb itself ran the 5' RACE reads through MiXCR, one entry per CDR3 protein. The sample has some 1,800,000 distinct CDR3 sequences, 39% seen once. Material for sequencing was blood. V usage is TRBV7-2 and J usage is TRBJ1-1; the match to TRBD1 covers 11 bases. The sequence was obtained from a human donor in good health. The CDR3 DNA follows: TGTGCCAGCAGCTTATTCCCGGGACAGGGGGACTCCACTGAAGCTTTCTTT. It encodes CASSLFPGQGDSTEAFF.